The T cell receptor beta chain under discussion was sequenced for a study of shared clonotypes between healthy human individuals. Findings of the study overall: The low donor count limited represented genetic and exposure-history diversity.

Points on this clone: No antigen is known for it.

When samples were unsorted, approximately 90 million PBMCs were used for genomic DNA. V lost 5 bases to trimming and J lost 1 base; unmatched junction nucleotides: 9. Germline CDR1 SGHAT, CDR2 FQDESV (reference sequence). CDR3 length: 18 amino acids. Genomic DNA of each subset was evenly split across several immunoSEQ plates. The authors' processing: Without quality scores, immunoSEQ junctional reads could not be filtered like full-length reads. Libraries were prepared by immunoSEQ multiplex PCR; TCRdb keeps only in-frame clonotypes and omits some of them. V, J and clone size reflect that table, while D and trimming were determined from the DNA. The repertoire includes 490,000 or so clones, 76% of them detected once, and roughly 13% sits in the top ten.

The source material was PBMCs. The rearrangement uses TRBV11-1 and TRBJ2-2; 11 nucleotides line up with TRBD2. This sequence was found in a middle-aged woman in good health. Some clones in this sample may be carry-over from other donors' samples. The CDR3 DNA reads as TGTGCCAGCAGCCATATGGCTAGCGGGAGGAGGAACACCGGGGAGCTGTTTTTT. Translation: CASSHMASGRRNTGELFF.